The rows below give T cell receptor beta chains drawn from one sample of a study of blood T cell repertoires in COVID-19. Sequencing used immunoSEQ multiplex PCR; TCRdb keeps in-frame clones, though not all of them. Of roughly 110,000 clones listed, approximately 84% are singletons. The sequencing input was peripheral blood. Receptor source: a man aged 45 to 65 with acute or convalescent COVID-19. Each CDR3 is given with its conserved first and last residue. Size is omitted from some rows. Given values are once, few, many or a class for expanded clones.

CDR3	V	size	J
CASSHYEGAVYEQYF	TRBV3-1/TRBV3-2	NA	TRBJ2-7
CASSDPRQGAFGNTIYF	TRBV25-1	NA	TRBJ1-3
CASSPISVWDTNQPQHF	TRBV19	NA	TRBJ1-5
CASSSGTSGGQDTQYF	TRBV9	NA	TRBJ2-3
CASTISGSTAYEQYF	TRBV11-1	NA	TRBJ2-7
CSVGTGRNQPQHF	TRBV29-1	NA	TRBJ1-5
CASSPMTGDNEKLFF	TRBV5-6	NA	TRBJ1-4
CATTLGEELYLNTEAFF	TRBV24-1	NA	TRBJ1-1
CSASDTYGYTF	TRBV20-1	NA	TRBJ1-2
CASSLDGGDSRSQHF	TRBV7-2	few	TRBJ1-5
CASSAGIDRAYNEQFF	TRBV2	NA	TRBJ2-1
CATSDPRGGFGSNQPQHF	TRBV24-1	NA	TRBJ1-5
CASSRGLGQGKVTAFF	TRBV6-6	NA	TRBJ1-1
CASSLVAGYEQYF	TRBV12-3/TRBV12-4	NA	TRBJ2-7
CASSPNLPDRVNYGYTF	TRBV18	NA	TRBJ1-2
CATTPLAGGRADTQYF	TRBV6-4	NA	TRBJ2-3
CASRDRLMNTEAFF	TRBV3-1/TRBV3-2	NA	TRBJ1-1
CATSGGRGATDTEAFF	TRBV24-1	NA	TRBJ1-1
CASSEELRGRATEAFF	TRBV5-1	NA	TRBJ1-1
CASSQSETSWDNEQFF	TRBV4-1	NA	TRBJ2-1
CASSLGQLNYGYTF	TRBV3-1/TRBV3-2	NA	TRBJ1-2
CASRFADTEAFF	TRBV6-5	NA	TRBJ1-1
CASSFGGSNQPQHF	TRBV28	NA	TRBJ1-5
CAISAGQGAYNEQFF	TRBV10-3	NA	TRBJ2-1
CATSHTTGLAAYNEQFF	TRBV24-1	NA	TRBJ2-1
CASTHTQNQPQHF	TRBV6-6	once	TRBJ1-5
CASSQDRQGVGDTEAFF	TRBV4-2	few	TRBJ1-1
CASSLDGDQPQHF	TRBV5-1	NA	TRBJ1-5
CASSLRQGERDTQYF	TRBV11-3	NA	TRBJ2-3
CASSLGQNRDTQYF	TRBV28	once	TRBJ2-3
CASSLQGSYEQYF	TRBV5-4	NA	TRBJ2-7
CASGLASSGEEDTQYF	TRBV12-5	NA	TRBJ2-3